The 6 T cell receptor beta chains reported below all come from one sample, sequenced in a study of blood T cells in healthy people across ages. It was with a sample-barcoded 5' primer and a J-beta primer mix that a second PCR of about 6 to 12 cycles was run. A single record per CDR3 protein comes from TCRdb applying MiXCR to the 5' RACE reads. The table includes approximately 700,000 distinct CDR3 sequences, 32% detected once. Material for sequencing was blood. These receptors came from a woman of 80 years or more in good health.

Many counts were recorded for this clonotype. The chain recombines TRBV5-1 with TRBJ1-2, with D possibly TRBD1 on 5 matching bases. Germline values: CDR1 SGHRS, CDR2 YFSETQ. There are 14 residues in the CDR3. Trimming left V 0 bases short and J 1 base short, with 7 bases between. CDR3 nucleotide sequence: TGCGCCAGCAGCTTGGGGGGGAATAACTATGGCTACACCTTC. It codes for CASSLGGNNYGYTF. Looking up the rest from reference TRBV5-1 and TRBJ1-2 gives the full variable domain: KAGVTQTPRYLIKTRGQQVTLSCSPISGHRSVSWYQQTPGQGLQFLFEYFSETQRNKGNFPGRFSGRQFSNSRSEMNVSTLELGDSALYLCASSLGGNNYGYTFGSGTRLTVV.

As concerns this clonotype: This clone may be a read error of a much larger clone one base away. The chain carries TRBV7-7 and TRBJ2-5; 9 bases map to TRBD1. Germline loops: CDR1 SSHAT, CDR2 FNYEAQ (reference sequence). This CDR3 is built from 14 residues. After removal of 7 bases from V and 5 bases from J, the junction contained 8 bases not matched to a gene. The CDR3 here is CASNIDRGTETQYF. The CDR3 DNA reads TGTGCCAGCAACATAGACAGGGGGACGGAGACCCAGTACTTC.

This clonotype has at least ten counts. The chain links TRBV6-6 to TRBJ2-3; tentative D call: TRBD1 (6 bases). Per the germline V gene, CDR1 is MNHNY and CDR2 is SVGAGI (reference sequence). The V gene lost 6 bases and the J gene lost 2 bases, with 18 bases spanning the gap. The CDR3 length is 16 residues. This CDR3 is CASSDRTVEATDTQYF. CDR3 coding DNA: TGTGCCAGCAGCGACAGGACAGTTGAAGCCACAGATACGCAGTATTTT.

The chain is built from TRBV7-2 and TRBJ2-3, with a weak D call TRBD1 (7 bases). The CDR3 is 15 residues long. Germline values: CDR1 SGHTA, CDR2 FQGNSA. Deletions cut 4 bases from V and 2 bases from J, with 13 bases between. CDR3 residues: CASSSYRGLTDTQYF. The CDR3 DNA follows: TGTGCCAGCAGCTCATACAGGGGACTCACAGATACGCAGTATTTT.

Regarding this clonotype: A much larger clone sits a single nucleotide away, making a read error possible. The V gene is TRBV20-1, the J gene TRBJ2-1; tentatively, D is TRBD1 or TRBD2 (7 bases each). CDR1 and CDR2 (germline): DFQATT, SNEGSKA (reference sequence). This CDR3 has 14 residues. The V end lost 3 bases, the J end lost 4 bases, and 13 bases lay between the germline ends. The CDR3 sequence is CSASRGGHYNEQFF. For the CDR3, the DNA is TGCAGTGCTAGCAGGGGGGGCCATTACAATGAGCAGTTCTTC.

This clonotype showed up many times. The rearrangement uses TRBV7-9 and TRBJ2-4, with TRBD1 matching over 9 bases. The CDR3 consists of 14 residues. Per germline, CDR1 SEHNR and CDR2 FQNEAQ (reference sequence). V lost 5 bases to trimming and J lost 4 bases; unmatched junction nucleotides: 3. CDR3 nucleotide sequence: TGTGCCAGCAGCCTAGGGACAGGGAAAAACATTCAGTACTTC. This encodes CASSLGTGKNIQYF. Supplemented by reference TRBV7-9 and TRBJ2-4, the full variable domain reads DTGVSQNPRHKITKRGQNVTFRCDPISEHNRLYWYRQTLGQGPEFLTYFQNEAQLEKSRLLSDRFSAERPKGSFSTLEIQRTEQGDSAMYLCASSLGTGKNIQYFGAGTRLSVL.